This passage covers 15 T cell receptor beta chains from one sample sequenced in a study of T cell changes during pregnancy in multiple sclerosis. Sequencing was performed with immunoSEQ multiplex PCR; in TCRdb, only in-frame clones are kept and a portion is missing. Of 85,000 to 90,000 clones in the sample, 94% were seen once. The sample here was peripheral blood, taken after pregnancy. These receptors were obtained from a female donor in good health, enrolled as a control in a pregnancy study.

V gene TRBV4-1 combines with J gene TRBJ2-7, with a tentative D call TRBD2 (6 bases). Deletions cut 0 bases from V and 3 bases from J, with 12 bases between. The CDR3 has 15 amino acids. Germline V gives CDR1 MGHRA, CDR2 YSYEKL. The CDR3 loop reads CASSQDGGADYEQYF. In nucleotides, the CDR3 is TGCGCCAGCAGCCAAGATGGCGGGGCCGACTACGAGCAGTACTTC.

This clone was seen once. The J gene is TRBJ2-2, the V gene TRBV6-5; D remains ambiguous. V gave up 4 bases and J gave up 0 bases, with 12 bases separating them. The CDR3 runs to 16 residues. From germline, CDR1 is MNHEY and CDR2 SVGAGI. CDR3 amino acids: CASSFTSVANTGELFF. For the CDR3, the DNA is TGTGCCAGCAGTTTTACTTCGGTGGCGAACACCGGGGAGCTGTTTTTT.

CDR3 sequence (DNA): TGTGCCAGTAGCCCTTCCGGGACTAGCGGGAGGTACGTGTCCTACGAGCAGTACTTC. It encodes CASSPSGTSGRYVSYEQYF. The chain uses TRBV19 and TRBJ2-7; 15 bases agree with TRBD2. J was trimmed by 1 base and V by 6 bases; bases with no gene match: 13. CDR3 length: 19 amino acids. Germline V gene data show CDR1 as LNHDA and CDR2 as SQIVND (reference sequence). Complete variable domain (other parts from reference TRBV19 and TRBJ2-7): DGGITQSPKYLFRKEGQNVTLSCEQNLNHDAMYWYRQDPGQGLRLIYYSQIVNDFQKGDIAEGYSVSREKKESFPLTVTSAQKNPTAFYLCASSPSGTSGRYVSYEQYFGPGTRLTVT.

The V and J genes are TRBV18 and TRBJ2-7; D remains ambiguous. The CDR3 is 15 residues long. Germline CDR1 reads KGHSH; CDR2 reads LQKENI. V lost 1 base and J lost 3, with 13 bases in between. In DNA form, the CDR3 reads TGTGCCAGCTCACCACTGTCAGGTTTAGGCTACGAGCAGTACTTC. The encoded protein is CASSPLSGLGYEQYF.

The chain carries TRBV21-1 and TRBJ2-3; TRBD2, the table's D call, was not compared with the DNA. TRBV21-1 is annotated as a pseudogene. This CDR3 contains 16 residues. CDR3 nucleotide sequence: TGTGCCAGCAGCCAAAGGGACTCCCCTTCTATAGATACGCAGTATTTT. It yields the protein CASSQRDSPSIDTQYF.

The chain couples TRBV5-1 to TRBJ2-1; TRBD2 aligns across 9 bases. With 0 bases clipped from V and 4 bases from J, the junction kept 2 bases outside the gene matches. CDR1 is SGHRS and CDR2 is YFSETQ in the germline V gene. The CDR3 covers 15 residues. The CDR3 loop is CASSLASGRYNEQFF. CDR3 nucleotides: TGCGCCAGCAGCTTGGCGAGCGGGAGGTACAATGAGCAGTTCTTC.

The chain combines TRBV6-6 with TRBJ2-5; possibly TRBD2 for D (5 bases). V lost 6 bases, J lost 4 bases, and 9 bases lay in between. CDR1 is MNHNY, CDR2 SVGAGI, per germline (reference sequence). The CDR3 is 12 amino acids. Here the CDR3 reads CASSPGGETQYF. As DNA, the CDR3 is TGTGCCAGCAGCCCAGGAGGAGAGACCCAGTACTTC.

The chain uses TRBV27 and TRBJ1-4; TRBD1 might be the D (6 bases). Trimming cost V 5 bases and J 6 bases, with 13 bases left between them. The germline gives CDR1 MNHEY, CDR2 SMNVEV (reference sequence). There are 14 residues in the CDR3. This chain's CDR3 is CASSRGTTHEKLFF. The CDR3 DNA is TGTGCCAGCAGTAGAGGGACAACCCATGAAAAACTGTTTTTT. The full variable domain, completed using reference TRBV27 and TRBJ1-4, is EAQVTQNPRYLITVTGKKLTVTCSQNMNHEYMSWYRQDPGLGLRQIYYSMNVEVTDKGDVPEGYKVSRKEKRNFPLILESPSPNQTSLYFCASSRGTTHEKLFFGSGTQLSVL.

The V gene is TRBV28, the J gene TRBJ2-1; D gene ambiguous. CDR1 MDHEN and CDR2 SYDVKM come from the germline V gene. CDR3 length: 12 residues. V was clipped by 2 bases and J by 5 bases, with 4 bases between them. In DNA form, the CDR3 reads TGTGCCAGCAGTTTAGAGGACAATGAGCAGTTCTTC. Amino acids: CASSLEDNEQFF.

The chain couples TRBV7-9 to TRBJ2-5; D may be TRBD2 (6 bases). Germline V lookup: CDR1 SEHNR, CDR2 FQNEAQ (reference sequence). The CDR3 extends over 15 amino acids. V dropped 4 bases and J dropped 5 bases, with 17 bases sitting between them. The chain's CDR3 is CASSSPGGGSETQYF. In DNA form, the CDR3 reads TGTGCCAGCAGCTCTCCCGGGGGAGGAAGTGAGACCCAGTACTTC.

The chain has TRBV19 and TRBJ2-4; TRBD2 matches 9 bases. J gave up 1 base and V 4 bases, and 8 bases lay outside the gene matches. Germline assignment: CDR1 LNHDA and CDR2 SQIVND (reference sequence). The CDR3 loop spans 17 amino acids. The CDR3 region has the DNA TGTGCCAGTAGTACCTTTAGCGGGAGTACCGCCAAAAACATTCAGTACTTC. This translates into CASSTFSGSTAKNIQYF.

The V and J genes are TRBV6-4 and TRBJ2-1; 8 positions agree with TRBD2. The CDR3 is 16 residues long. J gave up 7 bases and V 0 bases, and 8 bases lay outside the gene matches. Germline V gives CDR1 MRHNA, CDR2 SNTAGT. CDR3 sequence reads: CASSDSYGRAGNEQFF. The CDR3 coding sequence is TGTGCCAGCAGTGACTCCTACGGGAGGGCCGGTAATGAGCAGTTCTTC.

The CDR3 sequence: CASSQWADEQYF. In DNA, the CDR3 is TGTGCCAGCAGCCAATGGGCCGACGAGCAGTACTTC. This chain connects TRBV14 to TRBJ2-7; no clear D. The CDR3 covers 12 residues. V lost 2 bases to trimming and J lost 5 bases, with 7 bases between them. Germline assignment: CDR1 SGHDN and CDR2 FVKESK.

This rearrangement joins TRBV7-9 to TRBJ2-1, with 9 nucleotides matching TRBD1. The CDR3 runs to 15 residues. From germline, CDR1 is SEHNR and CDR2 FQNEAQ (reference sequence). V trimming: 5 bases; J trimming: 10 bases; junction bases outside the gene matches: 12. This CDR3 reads CASSQVDRGIREQFF. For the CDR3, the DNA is TGTGCCAGCAGCCAAGTGGACAGGGGTATCAGGGAGCAGTTCTTC. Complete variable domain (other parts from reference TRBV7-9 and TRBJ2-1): DTGVSQNPRHKITKRGQNVTFRCDPISEHNRLYWYRQTLGQGPEFLTYFQNEAQLEKSRLLSDRFSAERPKGSFSTLEIQRTEQGDSAMYLCASSQVDRGIREQFFGPGTRLTVL.

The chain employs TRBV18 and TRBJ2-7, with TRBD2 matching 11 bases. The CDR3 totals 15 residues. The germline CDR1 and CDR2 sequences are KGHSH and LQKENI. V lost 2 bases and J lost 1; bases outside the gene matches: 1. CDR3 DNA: TGTGCCAGCTCACCAACTAGCGGGGGTTCCTACGAGCAGTACTTC. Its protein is CASSPTSGGSYEQYF.